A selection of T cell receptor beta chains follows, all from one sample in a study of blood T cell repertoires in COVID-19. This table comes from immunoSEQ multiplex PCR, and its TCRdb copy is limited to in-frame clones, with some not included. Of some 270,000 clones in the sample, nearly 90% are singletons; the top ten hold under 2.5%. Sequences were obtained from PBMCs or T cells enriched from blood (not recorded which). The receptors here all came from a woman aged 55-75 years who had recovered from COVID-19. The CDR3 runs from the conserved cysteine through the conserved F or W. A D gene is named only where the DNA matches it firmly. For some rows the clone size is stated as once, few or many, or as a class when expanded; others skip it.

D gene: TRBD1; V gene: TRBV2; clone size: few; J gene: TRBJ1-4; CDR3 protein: CASSDQGQIEKLFF; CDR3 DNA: TGTGCCAGCAGTGATCAGGGACAGATAGAAAAACTGTTTTTT
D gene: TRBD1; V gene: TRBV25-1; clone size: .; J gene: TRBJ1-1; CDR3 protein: CASSKTGEGVAFF; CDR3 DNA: TGTGCCAGCAGCAAGACAGGGGAGGGGGTCGCTTTCTTT
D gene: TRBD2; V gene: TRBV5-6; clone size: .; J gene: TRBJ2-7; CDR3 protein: CASSQTTSGVAYEQYF; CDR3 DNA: TGTGCCAGCAGCCAGACAACTAGCGGGGTGGCCTACGAGCAGTACTTC
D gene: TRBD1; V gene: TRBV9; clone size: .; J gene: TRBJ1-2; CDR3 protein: CASSARGQGFYGYTF; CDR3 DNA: TGTGCCAGCAGCGCCCGGGGACAGGGGTTTTATGGCTACACCTTC
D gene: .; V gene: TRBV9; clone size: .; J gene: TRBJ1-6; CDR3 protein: CASSSGQYNSPLHF; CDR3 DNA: TGTGCCAGCAGCTCCGGACAGTATAATTCACCCCTCCACTTT
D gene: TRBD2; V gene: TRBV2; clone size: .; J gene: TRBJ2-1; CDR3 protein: CASSDLGGLALYNEQFF; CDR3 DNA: TGTGCCAGCAGTGATTTGGGCGGACTAGCGCTTTACAATGAGCAGTTCTTC
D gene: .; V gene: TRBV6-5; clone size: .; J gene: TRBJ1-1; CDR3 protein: CASISSPGTEAFF; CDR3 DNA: TGTGCCAGCATCTCGTCTCCGGGCACTGAAGCTTTCTTT
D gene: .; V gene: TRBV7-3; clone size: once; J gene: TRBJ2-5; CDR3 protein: CASSLGGLETQYF; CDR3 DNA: TGTGCCAGCAGCTTAGGAGGGCTGGAGACCCAGTACTTC
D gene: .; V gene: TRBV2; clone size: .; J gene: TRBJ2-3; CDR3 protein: CASSGGSTDTQYF; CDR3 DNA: TGTGCCAGCAGCGGAGGGAGCACAGATACGCAGTATTTT
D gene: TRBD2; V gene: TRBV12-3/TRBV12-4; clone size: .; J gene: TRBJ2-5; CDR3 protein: CASRLANQETQYF; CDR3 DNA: TGTGCCAGCAGACTAGCGAACCAAGAGACCCAGTACTTC
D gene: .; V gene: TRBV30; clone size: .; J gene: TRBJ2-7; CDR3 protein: CAWSVRQALSYEQYF; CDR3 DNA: TGTGCCTGGAGTGTAAGGCAGGCGCTCTCCTACGAGCAGTACTTC
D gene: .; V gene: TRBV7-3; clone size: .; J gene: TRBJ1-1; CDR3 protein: CASSFSSGTEAFF; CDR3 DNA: TGTGCCAGCAGCTTCTCATCCGGTACTGAAGCTTTCTTT
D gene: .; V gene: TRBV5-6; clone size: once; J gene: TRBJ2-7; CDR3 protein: CASSLVAGTYEQYF; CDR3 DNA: TGTGCCAGCAGCTTGGTGGCAGGGACCTACGAGCAGTACTTC
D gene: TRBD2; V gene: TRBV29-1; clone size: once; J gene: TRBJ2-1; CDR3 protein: CSVTLAGGPIYEQFF; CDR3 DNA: TGCAGCGTTACGTTAGCGGGAGGGCCTATCTATGAGCAGTTCTTC
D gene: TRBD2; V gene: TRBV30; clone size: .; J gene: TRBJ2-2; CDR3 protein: CAWSLAGGPGGELFF; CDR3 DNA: TGTGCCTGGAGTCTTGCGGGAGGGCCCGGCGGGGAGCTGTTTTTT
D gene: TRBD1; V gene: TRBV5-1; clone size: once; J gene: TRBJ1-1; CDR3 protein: CASSSQPTGGSKEAFF; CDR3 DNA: TGCGCCAGCAGCTCGCAACCCACAGGGGGAAGTAAGGAAGCTTTCTTT
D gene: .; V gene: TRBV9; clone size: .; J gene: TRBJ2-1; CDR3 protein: CASSVEGVDRDSDNEQFF; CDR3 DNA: TGTGCCAGCAGCGTAGAAGGTGTCGACCGGGACTCTGACAATGAGCAGTTCTTC
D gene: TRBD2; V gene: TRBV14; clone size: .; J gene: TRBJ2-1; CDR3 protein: CASNSGGDNEQFF; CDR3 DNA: TGTGCCAGTAATAGCGGGGGGGACAATGAGCAGTTCTTC
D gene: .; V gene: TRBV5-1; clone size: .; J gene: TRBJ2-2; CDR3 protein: CASSYDSTGELFF; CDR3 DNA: TGCGCCAGCAGCTATGACAGCACCGGGGAGCTGTTTTTT
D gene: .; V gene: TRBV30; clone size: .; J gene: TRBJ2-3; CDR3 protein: CAWSVPGVEATDTQYF; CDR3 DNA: TGTGCCTGGAGTGTGCCGGGGGTAGAGGCAACAGATACGCAGTATTTT